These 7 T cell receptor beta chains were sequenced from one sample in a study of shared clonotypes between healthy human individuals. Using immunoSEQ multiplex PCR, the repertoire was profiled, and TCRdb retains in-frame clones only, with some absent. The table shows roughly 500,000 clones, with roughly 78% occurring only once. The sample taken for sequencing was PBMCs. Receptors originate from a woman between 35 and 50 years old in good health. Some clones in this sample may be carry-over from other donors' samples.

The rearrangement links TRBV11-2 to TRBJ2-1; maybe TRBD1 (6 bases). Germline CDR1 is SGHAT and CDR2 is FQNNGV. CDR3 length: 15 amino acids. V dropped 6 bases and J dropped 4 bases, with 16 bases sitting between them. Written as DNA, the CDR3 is TGTGCCAGCAGTCTCCCCGCGACAGGATACAATGAGCAGTTCTTC. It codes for CASSLPATGYNEQFF.

The CDR3 is CASSTGARDGYTF. The CDR3 DNA reads as TGTGCCAGTAGCACAGGGGCACGGGATGGCTACACCTTC. The chain employs TRBV19 and TRBJ1-2; 7 positions agree with TRBD1. Germline CDR1 and CDR2: LNHDA and SQIVND (reference sequence). The length of the CDR3 is 13 residues. V was clipped by 6 bases and J by 6 bases; unmatched bases: 7.

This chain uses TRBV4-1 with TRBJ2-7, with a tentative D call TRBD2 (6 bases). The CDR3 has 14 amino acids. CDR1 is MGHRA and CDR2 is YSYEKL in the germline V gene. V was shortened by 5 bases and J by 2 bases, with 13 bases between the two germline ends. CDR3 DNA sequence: TGCGCCAGCAGCTCCGGGACGGGAGCCTACGAGCAGTACTTC. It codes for CASSSGTGAYEQYF.

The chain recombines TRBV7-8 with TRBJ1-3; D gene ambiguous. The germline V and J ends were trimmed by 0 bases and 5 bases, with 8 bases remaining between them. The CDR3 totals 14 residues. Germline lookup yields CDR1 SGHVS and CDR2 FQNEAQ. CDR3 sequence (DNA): TGTGCCAGCAGCTTAGCTTTACAGCGAAACACCATATATTTT. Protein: CASSLALQRNTIYF.

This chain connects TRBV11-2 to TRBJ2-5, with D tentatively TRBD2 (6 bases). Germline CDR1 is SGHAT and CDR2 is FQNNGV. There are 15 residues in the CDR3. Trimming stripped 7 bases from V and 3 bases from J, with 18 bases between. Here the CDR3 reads CASTRTIPGEETQYF. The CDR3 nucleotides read TGTGCCAGCACCCGCACTATACCGGGAGAAGAGACCCAGTACTTC.

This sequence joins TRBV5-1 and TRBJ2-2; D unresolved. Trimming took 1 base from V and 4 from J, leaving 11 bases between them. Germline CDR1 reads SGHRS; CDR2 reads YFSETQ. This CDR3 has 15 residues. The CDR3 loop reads CASSLIDLSTGELFF. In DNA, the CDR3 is TGCGCCAGCAGCTTGATAGATTTGTCCACCGGGGAGCTGTTTTTT. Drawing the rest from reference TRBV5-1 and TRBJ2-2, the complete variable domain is KAGVTQTPRYLIKTRGQQVTLSCSPISGHRSVSWYQQTPGQGLQFLFEYFSETQRNKGNFPGRFSGRQFSNSRSEMNVSTLELGDSALYLCASSLIDLSTGELFFGEGSRLTVL.

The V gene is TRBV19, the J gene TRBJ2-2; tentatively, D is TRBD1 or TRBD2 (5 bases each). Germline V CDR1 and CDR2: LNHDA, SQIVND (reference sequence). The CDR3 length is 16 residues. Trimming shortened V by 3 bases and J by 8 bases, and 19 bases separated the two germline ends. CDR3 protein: CASSIYGRESVGELFF. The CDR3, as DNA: TGTGCCAGTAGTATCTACGGCAGGGAGTCTGTGGGGGAGCTGTTTTTT.